This T cell receptor beta chain was captured by sequencing in a study of control samples from healthy donors and cancer patients. This table comes from immunoSEQ multiplex PCR, and its TCRdb copy is limited to in-frame clones, with some not included. This table has tens of thousands of clones, roughly 93% appearing once. Germline V gene sequence: CDR1 LGHNA, CDR2 YNFKEQ. Trimming at V came to 0 bases and at J to 5 bases, leaving 6 bases not matched to a gene. The length of the CDR3 is 17 residues. V gene TRBV4-2 combines with J gene TRBJ1-5, with 11 positions matching TRBD1. Sequenced sample: PBMCs. The TCR sequence derives from a woman aged 40 to 50 with lung cancer. The CDR3 loop is CASSQDMDRGLYQPQHF. The CDR3 bases are TGTGCCAGCAGCCAAGATATGGACAGGGGGCTGTATCAGCCCCAGCATTTT.